This T cell receptor (beta chain) was obtained from a study of post-analysis software for immune sequencing data. Regarding the study as a whole: Controls significantly exceeded multiple sclerosis patients in normalized Chao1 diversity. Five or six TRBV segments appeared more often in patients than in controls, and TRBV5-6, TRBV5-1 and TRBV20-1 were among these. Samples made in the same batch grouped tightly together by F measure.

CDR3 length: 15 residues. V was shortened by 1 base and J by 0 bases, with 9 bases between the two germline ends. Remarks on this clonotype: Its specificity is not known.

Unique molecular identifiers tagged the TCR beta cDNA libraries. Each sample of about 0.95 to 11 million input T cells yielded roughly 500,000 cDNA molecules, so each molecule approximated one T cell. MiXCR, run by TCRdb on the PCR reads, gives a single entry per CDR3 protein. The top ten hold more than 1.5% of the sample, which has 500,000 to 600,000 distinct CDR3 sequences, roughly two fifths seen once. The specimen was blood. The chain is built from TRBV12-3 or TRBV12-4 and TRBJ1-1; no firm D call. This sequence was found in a girl aged 10 to 17 with multiple sclerosis. The CDR3 DNA reads as TGTGCCAGCAGTTTAGAGGGCAACTTGAACACTGAAGCTTTCTTT. Translation gives CASSLEGNLNTEAFF.